This TCR beta chain was profiled in a study of shared clonotypes between healthy human individuals. Study conclusions and caveats: What limited the represented genetic and exposure-history diversity was the small number of donors.

V lost 3 bases and J lost 4, with 11 bases in between. This CDR3 has 13 residues. Germline lookup yields CDR1 GTSNPN and CDR2 SVGIG (reference sequence). Profiled with immunoSEQ multiplex PCR; TCRdb holds only in-frame clones, not every one. The table shows around 510,000 clones, with 70% to 80% occurring only once. This clone was counted ten times or more. Its antigen remains unidentified. In the same sample, other DNA sequences code for this CDR3. The chain joins TRBV30 to TRBJ2-3; D uncertain. The sample taken for sequencing was PBMCs. This sequence was found in a woman aged 40 to 50 in good health. Some clones in this sample may be carry-over from other donors' samples. In nucleotides, the CDR3 is TGTGCCTGGAGCCTCTTTGAGGCAGATACGCAGTATTTT. This encodes CAWSLFEADTQYF.